Each of the 16 T cell receptor beta chains below was sequenced from the same sample in a study of control samples from healthy donors and cancer patients. Generated by immunoSEQ multiplex PCR, the TCRdb table keeps only in-frame clones and is missing some. The table has 65,000 to 90,000 clones, about 94% seen once. The specimen sequenced was blood. The receptors were gathered from a woman in her twenties or thirties in good health.

The rearrangement uses TRBV6-5 and TRBJ1-1; the match to TRBD1 covers 8 bases. V shed 6 bases, J shed 3 bases, and the junction held 0 bases outside the gene matches. Germline V gene sequence: CDR1 MNHEY, CDR2 SVGAGI. CDR3 length: 12 amino acids. The CDR3 spells CASRQGDTEAFF. The CDR3 nucleotides are TGTGCCAGCAGACAGGGGGACACTGAAGCTTTCTTT.

This chain connects TRBV9 to TRBJ2-3; D remains unclear. Trimming removed 0 bases from V and 5 bases from J, with 4 bases in between. This CDR3 spans 12 amino acids. CDR1 and CDR2 (germline): SGDLS, YYNGEE. CDR3 nucleotides: TGTGCCAGCAGCGTAGAGGAAGATACGCAGTATTTT. Translating it yields CASSVEEDTQYF.

This chain uses TRBV27 with TRBJ1-6; D ambiguous. The V gene lost 5 bases and the J gene lost 1 base, with 3 bases spanning the gap. CDR3 length: 13 residues. The germline V gene has CDR1 MNHEY and CDR2 SMNVEV (reference sequence). The CDR3 loop is CASSRSYNSPLHF. In DNA, the CDR3 is TGTGCCAGCAGTAGGTCCTATAATTCACCCCTCCACTTT.

DNA of the CDR3: TGCGCCAGCAGCTTGAGTTATTTGTCCCAAGATTCGGATGAGACCCAGTACTTC. It specifies CASSLSYLSQDSDETQYF. The genes are TRBV5-1 and TRBJ2-5, with D hard to call. CDR3 length: 18 residues. Germline CDR1 reads SGHRS; CDR2 reads YFSETQ. Trimming stripped 1 base from V and 5 bases from J, with 24 bases between.

The chain joins TRBV5-1 to TRBJ1-1; no definite D call. V was trimmed by 4 bases and J by 4 bases, leaving 8 bases between them. The CDR3 runs 12 residues. The germline gives CDR1 SGHRS, CDR2 YFSETQ. This CDR3 reads CASSVLGTEAFF. CDR3 sequence (DNA): TGCGCCAGCAGCGTGCTGGGCACTGAAGCTTTCTTT. The full variable domain, its missing parts supplied by reference TRBV5-1 and TRBJ1-1, is KAGVTQTPRYLIKTRGQQVTLSCSPISGHRSVSWYQQTPGQGLQFLFEYFSETQRNKGNFPGRFSGRQFSNSRSEMNVSTLELGDSALYLCASSVLGTEAFFGQGTRLTVV.

For this clone: Other DNA sequences from this sample encode an identical CDR3 as well. CDR3: CASSRTGGSNQPQHF. The CDR3 DNA reads as TGCGCCAGCAGCCGAACAGGGGGCAGCAATCAGCCCCAGCATTTT. The rearrangement links TRBV5-1 to TRBJ1-5; 9 bases agree with TRBD1. V dropped 4 bases and J dropped 1; count of bases not matched to a gene: 3. CDR1 is SGHRS, CDR2 YFSETQ, per germline. The CDR3 extends over 15 amino acids.

The chain joins TRBV3-1 (or the pseudogene TRBV3-2) to TRBJ1-5; no clear D. This CDR3 is built from 13 residues. Germline loops: CDR1 LGHDT, CDR2 YNNKEL (reference sequence). V lost 1 base to trimming and J lost 7 bases, with 8 bases between them. The chain's CDR3 is CASSQVVGQPQHF. The CDR3, as DNA: TGTGCCAGCAGCCAAGTAGTAGGGCAGCCCCAGCATTTT.

This chain links TRBV18 with TRBJ2-3; 9 nucleotides line up with TRBD2. CDR3 length equals 16 residues. Unmatched junction bases numbered 8, after V lost 6 bases and J lost 1 base. The germline V gene encodes CDR1 KGHSH and CDR2 LQKENI. The CDR3 region is CASSFRLAEGTDTQYF. In DNA, the CDR3 is TGTGCCAGCTCGTTTAGACTAGCGGAAGGCACAGATACGCAGTATTTT.

This chain joins TRBV5-1 and TRBJ2-3, with a possible D match to TRBD1 (5 bases). Trimming left V 4 bases short and J 2 bases short, with 14 bases between. Germline-derived CDR1 and CDR2 are SGHRS and YFSETQ. The CDR3 has 15 amino acids. The CDR3 nucleotides read TGCGCCAGCAGCACTGGTCAGGGTTACACAGATACGCAGTATTTT. This encodes CASSTGQGYTDTQYF.

This chain joins TRBV5-1 and TRBJ1-3; tentative D call: TRBD1 (5 bases). The CDR3 has 13 residues. From germline, CDR1 is SGHRS and CDR2 YFSETQ. V was shortened by 7 bases and J by 2 bases, with 10 bases between the two germline ends. CDR3 DNA: TGCGCCAGCGGGGCGACGACTGGAAACACCATATATTTT. This gives the protein CASGATTGNTIYF.

The chain links TRBV7-3 to TRBJ1-6; 8 bases agree with TRBD1. Germline CDR1 and CDR2: SGHTA and FQGTGA. The V segment lost 5 bases and the J segment 9 bases; nucleotides outside the gene matches: 6. The CDR3 is 14 residues long. CDR3 loop: CASSDRGGSSPLHF. As DNA, the CDR3 is TGTGCCAGCAGCGACAGGGGTGGCAGTTCACCCCTCCACTTT.

The chain has TRBV5-1 and TRBJ1-2; 10 bases map to TRBD1. This CDR3 is built from 14 residues. V was pared by 6 bases and J by 4 bases, with 6 bases of the junction left unmatched. Germline loops: CDR1 SGHRS, CDR2 YFSETQ. The CDR3 DNA sequence: TGCGCCAGCAACCCCCGGGACAGGGGCTATGGCTACACCTTC. Translated, it gives CASNPRDRGYGYTF.

V gene TRBV7-9 combines with J gene TRBJ2-3, with D possibly matching TRBD2 (6 bases). Per the germline V gene, CDR1 is SEHNR and CDR2 is FQNEAQ (reference sequence). The CDR3 has 15 amino acids. With 1 base removed from V and 8 bases from J, the gap between germline ends came to 16 bases. CDR3 sequence (DNA): TGTGCCAGCAGCTTAGAAGTCGCTCGGGGGTTTACGCAGTATTTT. This codes for CASSLEVARGFTQYF.

The V and J genes are TRBV3-1 (or the pseudogene TRBV3-2) and TRBJ1-2; unclear D gene. V was cut by 3 bases and J by 8 bases, with 10 bases left in between. Germline CDR1 is LGHDT and CDR2 is YNNKEL (reference sequence). This CDR3 has 12 amino acids. The CDR3 protein is CASSHILLGYTF. The CDR3 DNA reads TGTGCCAGCAGCCATATCCTTTTGGGCTACACCTTC.

The rearrangement joins TRBV6-1 to TRBJ1-4; 9 bases agree with TRBD1. Germline lookup yields CDR1 MNHNS and CDR2 SASEGT. The CDR3 is 17 amino acids. V dropped 4 bases and J dropped 0; count of bases not matched to a gene: 6. This CDR3 is CASSARTGATTNEKLFF. CDR3 DNA: TGTGCCAGCAGTGCTCGGACAGGGGCTACAACTAATGAAAAACTGTTTTTT.

The chain couples TRBV12-3 or TRBV12-4 to TRBJ2-1, with 7 bases that match TRBD1. This CDR3 has 13 residues. The V gene end was trimmed by 6 bases and the J gene end by 7 bases; junction bases not matched to a gene: 6. The CDR3: CASSRADRNEQFF. CDR3 sequence (DNA): TGTGCCAGCAGCCGAGCGGACAGGAATGAGCAGTTCTTC.